These 23 T cell receptor beta chains share one sample of origin, sequenced in a study of cytomegalovirus exposure and HLA in healthy donors. PCR was performed using 60 Vbeta and 13 Jbeta primers. Clones were sequenced by immunoSEQ multiplex PCR, and TCRdb holds only the in-frame ones, with some missing. The repertoire holds 150,000 to 160,000 clones, around 80% seen once, with 3% to 4% in the top ten. The sample was PBMCs. The receptor set was obtained from a woman aged 40-49 years in good health and CMV-seronegative.

V is TRBV25-1 and J is TRBJ1-2; D might be TRBD1 (6 bases). This CDR3 contains 12 residues. Between the trimmed V and J ends, which lost 6 bases and 2 bases, there was a span of 7 bases. Germline assignment: CDR1 MGHDK and CDR2 SYGVNS. The CDR3 coding sequence is TGTGCCAGCAGCCAGGGGAACTATGGCTACACCTTC. It is translated as CASSQGNYGYTF.

The gene calls are TRBV5-1 and TRBJ1-1; 9 bases match TRBD1. Trimming removed 4 bases from V and 8 bases from J; junction bases left unmatched: 6. The germline V gene encodes CDR1 SGHRS and CDR2 YFSETQ. This CDR3 is built from 13 residues. The CDR3 DNA is TGCGCCAGCAGCCTCACAGGGGGCAGGGAAGCTTTCTTT. Protein sequence: CASSLTGGREAFF.

The chain couples TRBV2 to TRBJ1-4; 8 nucleotides align to TRBD1. The CDR3 consists of 14 residues. The ends lost 3 bases at V and 6 bases at J; junction bases unmatched: 3. Germline lookup yields CDR1 SNHLY and CDR2 FYNNEI. CDR3: CASSDAGGDEKLFF. The CDR3 DNA is TGTGCCAGCAGTGATGCAGGGGGCGATGAAAAACTGTTTTTT. The full variable domain, its missing parts supplied by reference TRBV2 and TRBJ1-4, is EPEVTQTPSHQVTQMGQEVILRCVPISNHLYFYWYRQILGQKVEFLVSFYNNEISEKSEIFDDQFSVERPDGSNFTLKIRSTKLEDSAMYFCASSDAGGDEKLFFGSGTQLSVL.

The chain joins TRBV6-1 to TRBJ2-1; D ambiguous. V was trimmed by 5 bases and J by 3 bases, leaving 14 bases between them. CDR1 and CDR2 from the germline V gene are MNHNS and SASEGT. This CDR3 is built from 15 residues. In nucleotides, the CDR3 is TGTGCCAGCAGTTTGTCCATGTCACTCTACAATGAGCAGTTCTTC. Translating gives CASSLSMSLYNEQFF.

The rearrangement joins TRBV6-5 to TRBJ1-1; TRBD1 aligns across 7 bases. V dropped 6 bases and J dropped 11; count of bases not matched to a gene: 9. Per the germline V gene, CDR1 is MNHEY and CDR2 is SVGAGI. CDR3 length: 12 residues. The DNA of the CDR3 is TGTGCCAGCAGACCCCGGGACAGTGGGGCTTTCTTT. This translates into CASRPRDSGAFF.

The chain links TRBV28 to TRBJ2-3; D call uncertain. The CDR3 consists of 13 residues. V lost 3 bases, J lost 5 bases, and 9 bases lay in between. CDR1 and CDR2 from the germline V gene are MDHEN and SYDVKM. The DNA for the CDR3 is TGTGCCAGCAGTTTCGTAGTCCGAGATACGCAGTATTTT. Encoded protein: CASSFVVRDTQYF.

The chain recombines TRBV6-4 with TRBJ1-6, with 9 bases aligning to TRBD1. The trim removed 4 bases at V and 6 bases at J, leaving 4 bases unmatched. The CDR3 has 15 amino acids. The germline gives CDR1 MRHNA, CDR2 SNTAGT. The CDR3 coding sequence is TGTGCCAGCAGTGTCCTGGGACAGGGTAATTCACCCCTCCACTTT. Translation: CASSVLGQGNSPLHF.

The rearrangement links TRBV7-2 to TRBJ2-1; the D is unclear. Trimming cost V 5 bases and J 7 bases, with 9 bases left between them. Germline V gene data show CDR1 as SGHTA and CDR2 as FQGNSA. The CDR3 is 12 residues long. The CDR3, as DNA: TGTGCCAGCAGCCCGCCCGCGAATGAGCAGTTCTTC. This encodes CASSPPANEQFF.

This rearrangement joins TRBV2 to TRBJ2-7; a possible D gene is TRBD1 (5 bases). Trimming pared 1 base from V and 0 bases from J, leaving 7 bases between. The germline gives CDR1 SNHLY, CDR2 FYNNEI. The CDR3 extends over 14 amino acids. The CDR3 is CASSEEGPSYEQYF. The CDR3 region has the DNA TGTGCCAGCAGTGAAGAGGGGCCCTCCTACGAGCAGTACTTC.

The gene calls are TRBV7-4 and TRBJ1-4, with 8 bases aligning to TRBD1. The junction had 9 bases not matched to a gene; V was cut back by 5 bases and J by 7 bases. CDR1 and CDR2 from the germline V gene are SGHVT and SQSDAQ. The CDR3 is 15 amino acids. The CDR3 nucleotides read TGTGCCAGCAGCCGCCGACAGGGGCAGGGTGAAAAACTGTTTTTT. It encodes CASSRRQGQGEKLFF.

CDR3 residues: CASSLGPSGVSDTQYF. In DNA form, the CDR3 reads TGTGCCAGCAGTTTAGGGCCTAGCGGAGTCTCAGATACGCAGTATTTT. The V call is TRBV28, the J call TRBJ2-3; 7 nucleotides line up with TRBD2. The J segment lost 4 bases and the V segment lost 2 bases, leaving 9 bases of the junction unmatched. CDR1 is MDHEN, CDR2 SYDVKM, per germline. This CDR3 spans 16 amino acids.

This chain uses TRBV6-1 with TRBJ1-5; 8 bases are a match to TRBD1. The CDR3 sequence is 14 residues long. Trimming cost V 5 bases and J 3 bases; bases outside gene matches: 3. CDR1 is MNHNS and CDR2 is SASEGT in the germline V gene. The CDR3: CASSTRGLNQPQHF. CDR3 nucleotide sequence: TGTGCCAGCAGTACCAGGGGGCTCAATCAGCCCCAGCATTTT.

The chain has TRBV25-1 and TRBJ1-1; perhaps TRBD1 as D (6 bases). CDR3 length: 11 residues. Per the germline V gene, CDR1 is MGHDK and CDR2 is SYGVNS. V lost 3 bases to trimming and J lost 11 bases, with 10 bases between them. CDR3 region: CASSDGGWAFF. CDR3 bases: TGTGCCAGCAGTGATGGGGGCTGGGCTTTCTTT. Combining the CDR3 with reference TRBV25-1 and TRBJ1-1 gives the whole variable domain EADIYQTPRYLVIGTGKKITLECSQTMGHDKMYWYQQDPGMELHLIHYSYGVNSTEKGDLSSESTVSRIRTEHFPLTLESARPSHTSQYLCASSDGGWAFFGQGTRLTVV.

The chain has TRBV28 and TRBJ1-2; D is uncertain. Germline CDR1 reads MDHEN; CDR2 reads SYDVKM. The CDR3 loop spans 13 amino acids. Trimming removed 3 bases from V and 1 base from J, with 6 bases in between. CDR3 bases: TGTGCCAGCAGTTTGATCGGTAACTATGGCTACACCTTC. Translating gives CASSLIGNYGYTF.

CDR3 residues: CASSVSSGGFSSYNEQFF. The CDR3, as DNA: TGTGCCAGCAGCGTATCTAGCGGAGGTTTCAGCTCCTACAATGAGCAGTTCTTC. The V call is TRBV9, the J call TRBJ2-1, with TRBD2 matching 7 bases. The length of the CDR3 is 18 residues. V shed 1 base and J 0 bases; nucleotides not matched to a gene: 10. Germline V gives CDR1 SGDLS, CDR2 YYNGEE.

This clone was counted a single time. The chain uses TRBV5-8 and TRBJ1-5; D possibly corresponds to TRBD1 (6 bases). V lost 6 bases, J lost 6 bases, and 19 bases lay in between. The CDR3 is 15 amino acids. Germline V gene sequence: CDR1 SGHTS, CDR2 YDEGEE. CDR3 sequence reads: CASNLLTGLSQPQHF. CDR3 sequence (DNA): TGTGCCAGCAACTTATTAACAGGGCTGAGTCAGCCCCAGCATTTT.

The rearrangement links TRBV11-2 to TRBJ2-5, with 8 bases identical to TRBD2. CDR3 length equals 15 residues. Germline loops: CDR1 SGHAT, CDR2 FQNNGV. The V segment lost 4 bases and the J segment 2 bases; nucleotides outside the gene matches: 6. As DNA, the CDR3 is TGTGCCAGCAGCTCCGGGACTAGGGGGCAAGAGACCCAGTACTTC. Translation gives CASSSGTRGQETQYF.

The chain has TRBV29-1 and TRBJ2-5; perhaps TRBD2 as D (5 bases). Germline V gene data show CDR1 as SQVTM and CDR2 as ANQGSEA. CDR3 length: 15 residues. The V end was cut by 7 bases, the J end by 2 bases, with 20 bases between. For the CDR3, the DNA is TGCAGCGGCTGGGGTGCGGTGGAGGAACAAGAGACCCAGTACTTC. As protein: CSGWGAVEEQETQYF.

This clone turned up a few times. The chain recombines TRBV5-1 with TRBJ1-1; no clear D gene. CDR1 is SGHRS and CDR2 is YFSETQ in the germline V gene. V was cut by 2 bases and J by 0 bases, with 5 bases left in between. This CDR3 region has 13 residues. This CDR3 is CASSFEVNTEAFF. CDR3 bases: TGCGCCAGCAGCTTCGAGGTGAACACTGAAGCTTTCTTT.

This clone was detected a few times. The gene calls are TRBV6-5 and TRBJ2-7, with D possibly matching TRBD1 (5 bases). CDR3 size: 15 residues. The V end lost 4 bases, the J end lost 1 base, and 14 bases lay between the germline ends. CDR1 is MNHEY, CDR2 SVGAGI, per germline. CDR3 in amino acids: CASSSPMDTSYEQYF. The CDR3 DNA sequence: TGTGCCAGCAGTTCCCCTATGGACACATCCTACGAGCAGTACTTC.

The J gene is TRBJ1-2, the V gene TRBV6-6; D is possibly TRBD1 (5 bases). Germline V gene sequence: CDR1 MNHNY, CDR2 SVGAGI (reference sequence). Trimming took off 7 bases at V and 4 bases at J, with 13 bases between the two ends. This CDR3 has 13 amino acids. CDR3: CASTSQGSYGYTF. The CDR3 nucleotides are TGTGCCAGCACATCGCAGGGTAGCTATGGCTACACCTTC.

The chain links TRBV4-1 to TRBJ1-1; D gene ambiguous. This CDR3 is built from 14 residues. The V end was cut by 3 bases, the J end by 1 base, with 9 bases between. Per germline, CDR1 MGHRA and CDR2 YSYEKL. CDR3 sequence reads: CASSQEDTNTEAFF. The CDR3 bases are TGCGCCAGCAGCCAGGAGGATACGAACACTGAAGCTTTCTTT.

The rearrangement links TRBV18 to TRBJ2-3; 10 nucleotides match TRBD2. V lost 1 base to trimming and J lost 2 bases; unmatched junction nucleotides: 3. CDR1 is KGHSH and CDR2 is LQKENI in the germline V gene. The CDR3 is 16 amino acids. CDR3 amino acids: CASSPQRGGSTDTQYF. The CDR3 DNA reads TGTGCCAGCTCACCACAGCGGGGGGGATCCACAGATACGCAGTATTTT.